The 20 T cell receptor beta chains reported below all come from one sample, sequenced in a study of blood T cell repertoires in COVID-19. Here immunoSEQ multiplex PCR was the method, and the copy in TCRdb shows in-frame clones only, minus some. The data show about 250,000 clones, approximately 91% seen once. The sample consisted of peripheral blood. The receptors were sampled from a woman aged 40-49 years who had recovered from COVID-19.

The V gene is TRBV7-9, the J gene TRBJ1-1; 8 bases match TRBD1. The V gene end was trimmed by 5 bases and the J gene end by 4 bases; junction bases not matched to a gene: 6. The germline CDR1 and CDR2 sequences are SEHNR and FQNEAQ (reference sequence). The CDR3 totals 14 residues. The CDR3 DNA reads as TGTGCCAGCAGCCCCCGCAGGGGGCGCACTGAAGCTTTCTTT. Encoded protein: CASSPRRGRTEAFF.

This chain joins TRBV5-1 and TRBJ1-2, with 10 bases identical to TRBD1. The length of the CDR3 is 17 residues. The ends lost 3 bases at V and 4 bases at J; junction bases unmatched: 12. Germline CDR1 is SGHRS and CDR2 is YFSETQ. This CDR3 reads CASSYTPGQGSGYGYTF. Written as DNA, the CDR3 is TGCGCCAGCAGCTACACCCCGGGACAGGGGAGCGGCTATGGCTACACCTTC.

This chain joins TRBV7-9 and TRBJ1-1; a weak D match, TRBD1 (6 bases). V shed 3 bases and J shed 0 bases, with 14 bases lying between them. CDR3 length: 16 residues. The germline V gene encodes CDR1 SEHNR and CDR2 FQNEAQ (reference sequence). The CDR3 DNA sequence: TGTGCCAGCAGCTTGAACCCGGACAGCCTGAACACTGAAGCTTTCTTT. It translates to CASSLNPDSLNTEAFF.

The rearrangement joins TRBV6-1 to TRBJ1-4, with 10 bases fitting TRBD1. Germline-derived CDR1 and CDR2 are MNHNS and SASEGT. With V trimmed by 2 bases and J by 3 bases, 6 bases remained unmatched. The CDR3 is 17 residues long. CDR3 residues: CASSERKGQGSNEKLFF. The CDR3 nucleotides read TGTGCCAGCAGTGAAAGAAAGGGACAGGGGTCTAATGAAAAACTGTTTTTT.

The V call is TRBV19, the J call TRBJ1-4; 8 nucleotides line up with TRBD1. The germline V gene encodes CDR1 LNHDA and CDR2 SQIVND (reference sequence). V trimming: 5 bases; J trimming: 3 bases; junction bases outside the gene matches: 5. The CDR3 runs to 15 residues. The CDR3 here is CASSLWTGSNEKLFF. CDR3 DNA sequence: TGTGCCAGTAGTCTCTGGACAGGGTCTAATGAAAAACTGTTTTTT.

This clone came up a few times. The DNA for the CDR3 is TGTGCCATCAGTAGGACAGGGACGAACTACGAGCAGTACTTC. This sequence encodes CAISRTGTNYEQYF. The gene calls are TRBV10-3 and TRBJ2-7; TRBD1 aligns across 8 bases. V trimming: 5 bases; J trimming: 3 bases; junction bases outside the gene matches: 6. Germline lookup yields CDR1 ENHRY and CDR2 SYGVKD. The CDR3 has 14 amino acids.

The chain links TRBV5-6 to TRBJ2-3; D is possibly TRBD1 (5 bases). Trimming left V 3 bases short and J 2 bases short, with 13 bases between. Germline CDR1 and CDR2: SGHDT and YYEEEE. CDR3 length equals 15 residues. The CDR3 DNA reads TGTGCCAGCAGCTCGACAGCCCTGAACACAGATACGCAGTATTTT. It specifies CASSSTALNTDTQYF.

The chain uses TRBV29-1 and TRBJ2-2; the match to TRBD2 covers 7 bases. The CDR3 totals 11 residues. CDR1 is SQVTM, CDR2 ANQGSEA, per germline. CDR3 loop: CGGGTAGELFF. The CDR3 region has the DNA TGCGGGGGGGGAACCGCCGGGGAGCTGTTTTTT.

The chain is built from TRBV18 and TRBJ1-2, with D perhaps TRBD1 (5 bases). V was pared by 5 bases and J by 4 bases, with 14 bases between. The CDR3 has 14 amino acids. Germline-derived CDR1 and CDR2 are KGHSH and LQKENI. The CDR3 loop is CASSFLGESYGYTF. The CDR3 DNA follows: TGTGCCAGCTCATTCCTAGGGGAATCCTATGGCTACACCTTC.

Here the CDR3 DNA reads TGTGCCAGTAGGGACAGGGCTTCACCCCTCCACTTT. Protein: CASRDRASPLHF. This chain connects TRBV19 to TRBJ1-6; 8 bases fit TRBD1. Germline V CDR1 and CDR2: LNHDA, SQIVND (reference sequence). V shed 6 bases and J 9 bases; nucleotides not matched to a gene: 1. The CDR3 covers 12 residues.

V usage is TRBV9 and J usage is TRBJ2-7, with a tentative D call TRBD2 (7 bases). This CDR3 region has 14 residues. The V gene lost 0 bases and the J gene lost 2 bases, with 9 bases spanning the gap. Germline lookup yields CDR1 SGDLS and CDR2 YYNGEE. CDR3 nucleotides: TGTGCCAGCAGCGTAGAGGGGGGGGCCTACGAGCAGTACTTC. It yields the protein CASSVEGGAYEQYF.

The gene calls are TRBV18 and TRBJ1-2; TRBD1 matches at 8 bases. The germline V gene encodes CDR1 KGHSH and CDR2 LQKENI. The CDR3 sequence is 17 residues long. V lost 3 bases to trimming and J lost 5 bases; unmatched junction nucleotides: 14. The CDR3 region is CASSPVSGGDWTYGYTF. The CDR3 nucleotides are TGTGCCAGCTCACCCGTGTCAGGGGGCGATTGGACTTATGGCTACACCTTC.

This clone was counted once. The V and J genes are TRBV7-8 and TRBJ1-3, with D perhaps TRBD1 (6 bases). Germline lookup yields CDR1 SGHVS and CDR2 FQNEAQ. Trimming left V 5 bases short and J 2 bases short, with 13 bases between. CDR3 length equals 15 residues. The CDR3, as DNA: TGTGCCAGCAGCATAACCGGGACAACTGGAAACACCATATATTTT. This sequence encodes CASSITGTTGNTIYF.

The J gene is TRBJ2-5, the V gene TRBV9; weak D call: TRBD2 (7 bases). V was pared by 0 bases and J by 5 bases, with 23 bases between. Germline assignment: CDR1 SGDLS and CDR2 YYNGEE. The CDR3 runs 18 residues. The DNA for the CDR3 is TGTGCCAGCAGCGTAGCCCCTTTAGGGCGGGGGCCGACGGAGACCCAGTACTTC. Its translation is CASSVAPLGRGPTETQYF.

The J gene is TRBJ2-1, the V gene TRBV6-5; weak D call: TRBD1 (5 bases). From germline, CDR1 is MNHEY and CDR2 SVGAGI. This CDR3 has 14 amino acids. Deletions cut 6 bases from V and 4 bases from J, with 13 bases between. CDR3 nucleotides: TGTGCCAGCAGGAGGTGGGGCTCATACAATGAGCAGTTCTTC. Amino acid sequence: CASRRWGSYNEQFF.

This clone was observed once. The genes are TRBV5-4 and TRBJ2-7, with 11 bases fitting TRBD2. V shed 4 bases, J shed 4 bases, and the junction held 10 bases outside the gene matches. The CDR3 loop spans 16 amino acids. From germline, CDR1 is SGHNT and CDR2 YYREEE (reference sequence). This chain's CDR3 is CASSRTTGLAVYEQYF. The CDR3 DNA reads as TGTGCCAGCAGCAGAACAACGGGACTAGCGGTTTACGAGCAGTACTTC.

The V gene is TRBV13, the J gene TRBJ1-2, with 8 positions matching TRBD1. J gave up 0 bases and V 2 bases, and 8 bases lay outside the gene matches. Germline V gene sequence: CDR1 PRHDT, CDR2 FYEKMQ (reference sequence). This CDR3 spans 17 amino acids. For the CDR3, the DNA is TGTGCCAGCAGCTTATACGCAGGGGGCTTCTCTAACTATGGCTACACCTTC. Translating it yields CASSLYAGGFSNYGYTF.

The chain is built from TRBV5-4 and TRBJ2-6, with no clear D. This CDR3 has 17 amino acids. The V gene lost 1 base and the J gene lost 0 bases, with 11 bases spanning the gap. Germline V gene sequence: CDR1 SGHNT, CDR2 YYREEE (reference sequence). CDR3 sequence: CASSLFYGFSGANVLTF. The CDR3 DNA reads as TGTGCCAGCAGCTTGTTCTACGGTTTCTCTGGGGCCAACGTCCTGACTTTC.

V usage is TRBV6-5 and J usage is TRBJ2-1; D possibly corresponds to TRBD2 (6 bases). Trimming cost V 5 bases and J 12 bases, with 23 bases left between them. This CDR3 has 15 residues. The germline gives CDR1 MNHEY, CDR2 SVGAGI. The CDR3 coding sequence is TGTGCCAGCAGTCGACCCCAGGACTCGTCGCGGGGGCAGTTCTTC. It translates to CASSRPQDSSRGQFF.

This chain joins TRBV6-2 or TRBV6-3 and TRBJ2-2; 9 bases align to TRBD1. V lost 5 bases and J lost 3; bases outside the gene matches: 13. Germline V gene lookup returns CDR1 MNHEY and CDR2 SVGEGT. This CDR3 region has 18 residues. Written as DNA, the CDR3 is TGTGCCAGCAGTCCCGGGACAGGGCTTCTAGGGTACACCGGGGAGCTGTTTTTT. Protein product: CASSPGTGLLGYTGELFF.